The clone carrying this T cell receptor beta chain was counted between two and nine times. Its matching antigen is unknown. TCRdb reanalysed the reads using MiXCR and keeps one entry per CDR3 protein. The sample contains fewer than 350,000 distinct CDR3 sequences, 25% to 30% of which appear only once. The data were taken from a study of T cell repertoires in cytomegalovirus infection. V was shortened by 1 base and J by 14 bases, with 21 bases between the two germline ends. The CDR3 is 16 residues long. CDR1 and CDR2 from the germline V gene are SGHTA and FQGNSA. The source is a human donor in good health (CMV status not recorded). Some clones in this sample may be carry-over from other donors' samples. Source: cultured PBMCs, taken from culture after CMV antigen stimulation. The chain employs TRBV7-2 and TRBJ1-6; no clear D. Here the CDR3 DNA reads TGTGCCAGCAGCTTAGGACGATCCCGACTTTCCACAGCCCTCCACTTT. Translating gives CASSLGRSRLSTALHF. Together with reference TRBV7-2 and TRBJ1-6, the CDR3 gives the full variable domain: GAGVSQSPSNKVTEKGKDVELRCDPISGHTALYWYRQSLGQGLEFLIYFQGNSAPDKSGLPSDRFSAERTGGSVSTLTIQRTQQEDSAVYLCASSLGRSRLSTALHFGNGTRLTVT.